A selection of T cell receptor beta chains follows, all from one sample in a study of blood T cell repertoires in COVID-19. TCRdb's table, derived via immunoSEQ multiplex PCR, lists solely in-frame clones and lacks some. The profile shows 150,000 to 200,000 clones, around nine tenths of them singletons. The specimen sequenced was peripheral blood. The receptors stem from a man aged 40-49 years with active or convalescent COVID-19. Each CDR3 is given with its conserved first and last residue. Fields, in order: D gene, V gene, J gene, clone size, CDR3 DNA, CDR3 protein. A D gene is named only where the DNA matches it firmly. For some rows the clone size is stated as once, few or many, or as a class when expanded; others skip it.

>.|TRBV3-1/TRBV3-2|TRBJ1-6|.
TGTGCCAGCAGCGCTAGCAGTCGATCACCCCTCCACTTT
CASSASSRSPLHF
>TRBD2|TRBV4-3|TRBJ2-5|once
TGCGCCAGCAGCCAGAGACTAGCGGGGGGTCGGGAGACCCAGTACTTC
CASSQRLAGGRETQYF
>TRBD1|TRBV9|TRBJ1-2|.
TGTGCCAGCAGCAACCGACAGGGAGACTATGGCTACACCTTC
CASSNRQGDYGYTF
>TRBD2|TRBV30|TRBJ2-7|once
TGTGCCTGTACTAGCGGGGGGCACTACGAGCAGTACTTC
CACTSGGHYEQYF
>TRBD1|TRBV3-1/TRBV3-2|TRBJ2-2|.
TGTGCCAGCAGCCAAAACAGGGGCACCGGGGAGCTGTTTTTT
CASSQNRGTGELFF
>.|TRBV19|TRBJ1-1|.
TGTGCCAGTAGTATAAGAGGGGAGGCTGAAGCTTTCTTT
CASSIRGEAEAFF
>TRBD1|TRBV4-1|TRBJ2-5|.
TGCGCCAGCAGCAATATCCCGGGACAGGGTTGGGAGACCCAGTACTTC
CASSNIPGQGWETQYF
>.|TRBV29-1|TRBJ2-7|.
TGCAGCGTTTATGATGGGGGCCTCGGCGAGCAGTACTTC
CSVYDGGLGEQYF
>.|TRBV10-3|TRBJ2-1|.
TGTGCCATCAGTACAGACAGATACTCCTACAATGAGCAGTTCTTC
CAISTDRYSYNEQFF
>TRBD1|TRBV19|TRBJ1-6|.
TGTGCCAGTAGTTGGGGACAGGAGGGGAATTCACCCCTCCACTTT
CASSWGQEGNSPLHF
>TRBD1|TRBV6-5|TRBJ2-1|.
TGTGCCAGCAGGACAGGGGCAAGGAATGAGCAGTTCTTC
CASRTGARNEQFF
>.|TRBV5-1|TRBJ1-2|.
TGCGCCAGCAGCTTGGAAAGCTACTCTAACTATGGCTACACCTTC
CASSLESYSNYGYTF
>.|TRBV6-4|TRBJ1-1|.
TGTGCCAGCAGACCGACTGAGAACACTGAAGCTTTCTTT
CASRPTENTEAFF
>TRBD1|TRBV18|TRBJ2-7|.
TGTGCCAGCTCACCAGGGACAGGGGCCGACGAGCAGTACTTC
CASSPGTGADEQYF
>.|TRBV15|TRBJ2-7|.
TGTGCCACCAGCAGAGATATGACAGGTGGATTGTCGCAGTACTTC
CATSRDMTGGLSQYF
>TRBD1|TRBV5-8|TRBJ2-7|.
TGTGCCAGCAGCTCCGGGACAGGGGCGTCCTACGAGCAGTACTTC
CASSSGTGASYEQYF
>.|TRBV28|TRBJ1-1|.
TGTGCCAGCAGCCCAGGGTACGGAGCTTTCTTT
CASSPGYGAFF
>.|TRBV6-5|TRBJ2-3|.
TGTGCCAGCAGTTACTCGCGGGATTTCGATACGCAGTATTTT
CASSYSRDFDTQYF
>.|TRBV6-5|TRBJ1-3|.
TGTGCCAGCAGCCATCGACAGATCTCTGGAAACACCATATATTTT
CASSHRQISGNTIYF
>TRBD1|TRBV15|TRBJ1-2|.
TGTGCCACCAGCAGAGATCAGGACAGGGCGCTTTATGGCTACACCTTC
CATSRDQDRALYGYTF
>TRBD1|TRBV27|TRBJ2-1|.
TGTGCCAGCAGTTCATTGCAGGGGGCCTTCTACAATGAGCAGTTCTTC
CASSSLQGAFYNEQFF
>TRBD2|TRBV19|TRBJ2-7|.
TGTGCCAGTAGTATAGGGACTAGCGGGGGCTACGAGCAGTACTTC
CASSIGTSGGYEQYF
>TRBD2|TRBV29-1|TRBJ2-7|.
TGCAGCGACAAGGGACTAGCAACCTACGAGCAGTACTTC
CSDKGLATYEQYF
>.|TRBV28|TRBJ1-5|.
TGTGCCAGCTCCCCCGCCCCCAGGGCCAAGCCCCAGCATTTT
CASSPAPRAKPQHF
>.|TRBV28|TRBJ1-2|.
TGTGCCAGCAGTTCCCAGGGCGGGGACTATGGCTACACCTTC
CASSSQGGDYGYTF
>TRBD1|TRBV27|TRBJ1-6|once
TGTGCCAGCAAAAGAACCGGGACAGAAAATAATTCACCCCTCCACTTT
CASKRTGTENNSPLHF
>.|TRBV10-3|TRBJ1-1|few
TGTGCCATCAGTGAGTCAGGTCGCGGCACTGAAGCTTTCTTT
CAISESGRGTEAFF
>.|TRBV5-6|TRBJ1-1|.
TGTGCCAGCAGCTTTATACAGGAGGAAGCTTTCTTT
CASSFIQEEAFF
>.|TRBV9|TRBJ2-1|.
TGTGCCAGCAGCGTAGCTGGGGCGGGGCGGACCAATGAGCAGTTCTTC
CASSVAGAGRTNEQFF
>.|TRBV5-4|TRBJ2-3|.
TGTGCCAGCAGCTTGGCGGGTAGTGTCCCAGATACGCAGTATTTT
CASSLAGSVPDTQYF
>TRBD1|TRBV10-1|TRBJ1-2|.
TGCGCCGCCCCGTTTACGAGACAGGGTAAGGTTGGCTACACCTTC
CAAPFTRQGKVGYTF
>.|TRBV2|TRBJ2-7|once
TGTGCCAGCACCCCCGGACAAACCGAGCAGTACTTC
CASTPGQTEQYF
>.|TRBV28|TRBJ1-5|.
TGTGCCAGCAGACGGGGGTCGAAACAGCCCCAGCATTTT
CASRRGSKQPQHF
>TRBD1|TRBV5-1|TRBJ1-4|.
TGCGCCAGCAGCTCCGGGACAGCTTCCGAAAAACTGTTTTTT
CASSSGTASEKLFF
>.|TRBV19|TRBJ1-4|few
TGTGCCAGTAGTCCTGGGGGCCTAAATGAAAAACTGTTTTTT
CASSPGGLNEKLFF
>.|TRBV5-1|TRBJ1-4|.
TGCGCCAGCAGCTTGGACAGGGTTGGGGAAAAACTGTTTTTT
CASSLDRVGEKLFF
>TRBD1|TRBV2|TRBJ1-5|.
TGTGCCAGCGGCGTAGGGACAGGGAGAAATCAGCCCCAGCATTTT
CASGVGTGRNQPQHF
>TRBD1|TRBV5-8|TRBJ1-4|once
TGTGCCAGCAGCTTGCGGACAGGTTTTGAAAAACTGTTTTTT
CASSLRTGFEKLFF
>.|TRBV5-6|TRBJ2-3|.
TGTGCCAGCAGCCCCGGACTAAGCACAGATACGCAGTATTTT
CASSPGLSTDTQYF
>.|TRBV24-1|TRBJ1-2|.
TGTGCCACCAGTGATCCGCGAGGCTACACCTTC
CATSDPRGYTF
>TRBD1|TRBV7-9|TRBJ1-5|.
TGTGCCAGCAGTCACAAACGGACAGGGATCCATCAGCCCCAGCATTTT
CASSHKRTGIHQPQHF
>.|TRBV3-1/TRBV3-2|TRBJ1-5|.
TGTGCCAGCAGCCAGGGACAAAGCAATCAGCCCCAGCATTTT
CASSQGQSNQPQHF
>.|TRBV30|TRBJ1-5|.
TGTGCCTGGAGTCCGGGGATGGATCAGCCCCAGCATTTT
CAWSPGMDQPQHF
>.|TRBV20-1|TRBJ2-5|.
TGCAGTGCTAGTGTCCCGGGTTTGGAGGAGACCCAGTACTTC
CSASVPGLEETQYF
>.|TRBV10-3|TRBJ1-2|few
TGTGCCATCAGTGGGACAGTCTATGGCTACACCTTC
CAISGTVYGYTF
>.|TRBV6-2/TRBV6-3|TRBJ1-2|.
TGTGCCAGCAGTTGGGACACTTTCAACTATGGCTACACCTTC
CASSWDTFNYGYTF
>TRBD1|TRBV5-6|TRBJ1-6|.
TGTGCCAGCAGCAAGCTAGGGACAGGAGATTCACCCCTCCACTTT
CASSKLGTGDSPLHF
>TRBD2|TRBV7-2|TRBJ2-5|.
TGTGCCAGCAGCGATGGACTAGCGGGGGCCCGCCAGTACTTC
CASSDGLAGARQYF
>.|TRBV4-1|TRBJ1-5|once
TGCGCCAGCAGCCAAGATGGAGAGGCTAATCAGCCCCAGCATTTT
CASSQDGEANQPQHF
>.|TRBV28|TRBJ1-1|.
TGTGCCAGCAGTTTAAGGCAGGCGAACACTGAAGCTTTCTTT
CASSLRQANTEAFF
>TRBD1|TRBV14|TRBJ1-2|.
TGTGCCAGCAGCCAAAACCCGGGACAGAACTATGGCTACACCTTC
CASSQNPGQNYGYTF
>TRBD1|TRBV30|TRBJ2-5|.
TGTGCCTGCACCGGGACAGGGGGTAGAGAGACCCAGTACTTC
CACTGTGGRETQYF
>.|TRBV3-1/TRBV3-2|TRBJ1-6|.
TGTGCCAGCAGCCATACCCAAGGGGATTCACCCCTCCACTTT
CASSHTQGDSPLHF
>TRBD2|TRBV6-5|TRBJ2-7|.
TGTGCCGGTTCGCGGGGGATCTCCTACGAGCAGTACTTC
CAGSRGISYEQYF
>.|TRBV5-1|TRBJ2-7|once
TGCGCCAGCACGACAACAGGGTTCTCAAGCCCCTACGAGCAGTACTTC
CASTTTGFSSPYEQYF
>TRBD1|TRBV7-2|TRBJ2-7|.
TGTGCCAGCAGCTTAGACAGGGGGGACTACGAGCAGTACTTC
CASSLDRGDYEQYF
>TRBD1|TRBV4-1|TRBJ1-5|.
TGCGCCAGCAGCCAAGGAGGAGGGGGCCAGAACAATCAGCCCCAGCATTTT
CASSQGGGGQNNQPQHF
>.|TRBV30|TRBJ1-2|.
TGTGCCTGGAGTGTATCTCTTTCGGGAGGCTACACCTTC
CAWSVSLSGGYTF
>TRBD1|TRBV7-9|TRBJ1-6|.
TGTGCCAGCAGCGACAGGGTTTCTAATTCACCCCTCCACTTT
CASSDRVSNSPLHF